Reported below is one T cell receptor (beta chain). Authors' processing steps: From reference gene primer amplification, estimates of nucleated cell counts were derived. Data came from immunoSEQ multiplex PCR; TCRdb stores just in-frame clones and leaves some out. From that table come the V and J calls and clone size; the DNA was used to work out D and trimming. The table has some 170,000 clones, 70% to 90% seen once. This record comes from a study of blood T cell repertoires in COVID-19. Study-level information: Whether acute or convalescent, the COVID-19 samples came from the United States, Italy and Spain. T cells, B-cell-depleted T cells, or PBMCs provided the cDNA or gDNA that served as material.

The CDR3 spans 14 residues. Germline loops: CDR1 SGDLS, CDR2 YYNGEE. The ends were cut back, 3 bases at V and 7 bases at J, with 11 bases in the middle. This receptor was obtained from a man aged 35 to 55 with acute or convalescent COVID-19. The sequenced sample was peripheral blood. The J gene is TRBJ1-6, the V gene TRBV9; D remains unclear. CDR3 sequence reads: CASSGQWANSPLHF. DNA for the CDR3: TGTGCCAGCAGCGGGCAGTGGGCCAATTCACCCCTCCACTTT.